These 25 T cell receptor beta chains came from one sample sequenced in a study of CD8 T cells in Susac syndrome. Roughly 0.45 to 1 ug RNA was reverse transcribed with random hexamers. Using its own MiXCR run on the immunoSEQ multiplex PCR reads, TCRdb lists one record per CDR3 protein. The repertoire consists of 150,000 to 200,000 distinct CDR3 sequences, with approximately 95% occurring once and the leading ten covering 0.15% to 0.2%. Material: CD8+ T cells from PBMCs. These receptors originate from a human donor with multiple sclerosis.

V is TRBV29-1 and J is TRBJ2-3; D might be TRBD2 (6 bases). Per germline, CDR1 SQVTM and CDR2 ANQGSEA. The length of the CDR3 is 14 residues. V gave up 7 bases and J gave up 0 bases, with 14 bases separating them. CDR3 in DNA: TGCAGCGCCCGAGGACTACACAGCACAGATACGCAGTATTTT. It codes for CSARGLHSTDTQYF.

The chain joins TRBV30 to TRBJ2-1; 7 positions match TRBD1. CDR1 is GTSNPN and CDR2 is SVGIG in the germline V gene (reference sequence). The CDR3 length is 16 residues. V shed 5 bases, J shed 8 bases, and the junction held 18 bases outside the gene matches. The CDR3 is CAWDHGLGPGGHEQFF. The DNA for the CDR3 is TGTGCCTGGGACCACGGTCTCGGTCCAGGGGGACATGAGCAGTTCTTC. Full variable domain (outside the CDR3, taken from reference TRBV30 and TRBJ2-1): SQTIHQWPATLVQPVGSPLSLECTVEGTSNPNLYWYRQAAGRGLQLLFYSVGIGQISSEVPQNLSASRPQDRQFILSSKKLLLSDSGFYLCAWDHGLGPGGHEQFFGPGTRLTVL.

The chain joins TRBV7-8 to TRBJ1-2; D is unclear. Between the trimmed V and J ends, which lost 1 base and 4 bases, there was a span of 13 bases. This CDR3 comprises 15 residues. The germline V gene encodes CDR1 SGHVS and CDR2 FQNEAQ. DNA for the CDR3: TGTGCCAGCAGCTTAGTGTCGGGGAGCAGCTATGGCTACACCTTC. This encodes CASSLVSGSSYGYTF.

The rearrangement uses TRBV27 and TRBJ2-5; tentatively, D is TRBD1 or TRBD2 (6 bases each). V lost 2 bases, J lost 1 base, and 11 bases lay in between. The CDR3 runs 15 residues. The germline gives CDR1 MNHEY, CDR2 SMNVEV (reference sequence). CDR3 in DNA: TGTGCCAGCAGTTTAGTGTGGGGGGCCCAAGAGACCCAGTACTTC. Its translation is CASSLVWGAQETQYF.

With regard to this clonotype: Its ends do not fully match the called genes, so a read error is possible. The chain has TRBV5-4 and TRBJ2-1; 10 positions agree with TRBD2. The CDR3 has 15 amino acids. Germline V gene sequence: CDR1 SGHNT, CDR2 YYREEE (reference sequence). CDR3 sequence: CASSLVLAGADDQFF. CDR3 bases: TGTGCCAGCAGCTTGGTTCTAGCGGGAGCGGATGACCAGTTCTTC. The complete variable domain, with remaining parts taken from reference TRBV5-4 and TRBJ2-1, reads ETGVTQSPTHLIKTRGQQVTLRCSSQSGHNTVSWYQQALGQGPQFIFQYYREEENGRGNFPPRFSGLQFPNYSSELNVNALELDDSALYLCASSLVLAGADDQFFGPGTRLTVL.

This clonotype was detected only once. The chain employs TRBV3-1 and TRBJ2-1; D unclear. Germline V CDR1 and CDR2: LGHDT, YNNKEL (reference sequence). V lost 0 bases to trimming and J lost 5 bases, with 14 bases between them. This CDR3 contains 16 residues. Here the CDR3 DNA reads TGTGCCAGCAGCCAAGAACTTCCGAGCCCGGACAATGAGCAGTTCTTC. It yields the protein CASSQELPSPDNEQFF.

The chain combines TRBV12-3 or TRBV12-4 with TRBJ2-3, with D possibly being TRBD2 (6 bases). V lost 5 bases and J 2 bases, leaving 11 bases between the germline ends. CDR3 length equals 14 residues. In nucleotides, the CDR3 is TGTGCCAGCAGTAACCTAGCGAACACAGATACGCAGTATTTT. It yields the protein CASSNLANTDTQYF.

This sequence joins TRBV19 and TRBJ2-7; D perhaps matches TRBD2 (6 bases). CDR3 length equals 14 residues. Trimming took off 5 bases at V and 2 bases at J, with 13 bases between the two ends. CDR1 and CDR2 (germline): LNHDA, SQIVND (reference sequence). CDR3 protein: CASSWGPGAYEQYF. CDR3 nucleotide sequence: TGTGCCAGTAGTTGGGGCCCGGGGGCCTACGAGCAGTACTTC.

J is TRBJ2-7 and V is TRBV27; 7 positions match TRBD1. CDR1 is MNHEY, CDR2 SMNVEV, per germline (reference sequence). Germline trimming cut 5 bases from V and 7 bases from J; bases unmatched to any gene: 11. The CDR3 is made up of 14 amino acids. The CDR3 sequence is CASSLSGQAWEQYF. The CDR3 nucleotides read TGTGCCAGCAGTCTGTCTGGACAGGCGTGGGAGCAGTACTTC.

This sequence joins TRBV5-6 and TRBJ2-7, with a possible D match to TRBD1 (6 bases). Trimming stripped 7 bases from V and 3 bases from J, with 17 bases between. The length of the CDR3 is 14 residues. CDR1 SGHDT and CDR2 YYEEEE come from the germline V gene. Here the CDR3 DNA reads TGTGCCAGCGCAGACGACAGGAGATACTACGAGCAGTACTTC. The encoded protein is CASADDRRYYEQYF.

The CDR3: CASSLRVTNEKLFF. The CDR3, as DNA: TGTGCCAGCAGTTTGCGGGTGACTAATGAAAAACTGTTTTTT. The chain couples TRBV28 to TRBJ1-4; D gene ambiguous. Germline-derived CDR1 and CDR2 are MDHEN and SYDVKM. V lost 3 bases and J 2 bases, leaving 7 bases between the germline ends. This CDR3 region has 14 residues.

This rearrangement joins TRBV15 to TRBJ1-2; tentative D call: TRBD1 (5 bases). The CDR3 covers 15 residues. Per the germline V gene, CDR1 is LNHNV and CDR2 is YYDKDF (reference sequence). V gave up 3 bases and J gave up 3 bases, with 14 bases separating them. CDR3 in DNA: TGTGCCACCAGCAGGTTGACAGCTGGGGACTATGGCTACACCTTC. Translating it yields CATSRLTAGDYGYTF.

The rearrangement uses TRBV10-3 and TRBJ2-1; D call uncertain. Trimming took off 0 bases at V and 10 bases at J, with 13 bases between the two ends. This CDR3 region has 14 residues. Per the germline V gene, CDR1 is ENHRY and CDR2 is SYGVKD. The CDR3 nucleotides are TGTGCCATCAGTGAGTCGGGCTCTTCGAGGGAGCAGTTCTTC. This sequence encodes CAISESGSSREQFF.

The rearrangement links TRBV4-1 to TRBJ2-3; TRBD2 aligns across 7 bases. The CDR3 has 16 amino acids. Trimming took 0 bases from V and 3 from J; bases not matched to a gene: 6. CDR1 and CDR2 (germline): MGHRA, YSYEKL. CDR3 coding DNA: TGCGCCAGCAGCCAAGATTTGGGGGAGGGGACAGATACGCAGTATTTT. Encoded protein: CASSQDLGEGTDTQYF.

J is TRBJ2-7 and V is TRBV29-1, with 7 bases lining up with TRBD2. The germline gives CDR1 SQVTM, CDR2 ANQGSEA. CDR3 length equals 12 residues. With V trimmed by 5 bases and J by 6 bases, 7 bases remained unmatched. The CDR3 here is CSVSTSVSEQYF. The CDR3 DNA reads as TGCAGCGTTTCTACTAGCGTAAGCGAGCAGTACTTC.

The V and J genes are TRBV12-3 or TRBV12-4 and TRBJ2-3, with TRBD1 identical over 7 bases. The V gene end was trimmed by 6 bases and the J gene end by 4 bases; junction bases not matched to a gene: 7. The CDR3 contains 14 residues. CDR3 coding DNA: TGTGCCAGCAGCCGGACAGGAGAAGCAGATACGCAGTATTTT. Translation gives CASSRTGEADTQYF.

The chain carries TRBV12-3 or TRBV12-4 and TRBJ2-1, with a possible D match to TRBD2 (5 bases). V was clipped by 1 base and J by 4 bases, with 11 bases between them. This CDR3 region has 15 residues. In DNA form, the CDR3 reads TGTGCCAGCAGTTTAGAGCGGTATAGATACAATGAGCAGTTCTTC. As protein: CASSLERYRYNEQFF.

This chain joins TRBV20-1 and TRBJ2-1; 7 bases line up with TRBD2. The germline V gene has CDR1 DFQATT and CDR2 SNEGSKA (reference sequence). The V gene end was trimmed by 3 bases and the J gene end by 4 bases; junction bases not matched to a gene: 9. The CDR3 has 15 amino acids. CDR3 in amino acids: CSASWRETVYNEQFF. Written as DNA, the CDR3 is TGCAGTGCTAGTTGGCGGGAGACGGTATACAATGAGCAGTTCTTC.

In this sample, this clonotype turned up once. This chain links TRBV27 with TRBJ1-2; D gene ambiguous. V was trimmed by 0 bases and J by 8 bases, leaving 13 bases between them. This CDR3 region has 14 residues. The germline V gene has CDR1 MNHEY and CDR2 SMNVEV (reference sequence). The CDR3 DNA reads as TGTGCCAGCAGTTTATCGGGCCCCTTGGACGGCTACACCTTC. It yields the protein CASSLSGPLDGYTF.

This chain joins TRBV4-1 and TRBJ1-5; 7 bases line up with TRBD1. Germline values: CDR1 MGHRA, CDR2 YSYEKL. The length of the CDR3 is 14 residues. The V and J ends lost 4 bases and 4 bases, in that order; junction bases with no gene match: 4. CDR3 protein: CASSPGQKNQPQHF. Here the CDR3 DNA reads TGCGCCAGCAGCCCGGGACAGAAGAATCAGCCCCAGCATTTT.

This chain uses TRBV27 with TRBJ2-7; D is possibly TRBD1 (6 bases). Germline V lookup: CDR1 MNHEY, CDR2 SMNVEV (reference sequence). The CDR3 loop spans 12 amino acids. The ends were cut back, 10 bases at V and 4 bases at J, with 14 bases in the middle. The CDR3 nucleotides are TGTGCCACCACGGACAGTAATTACGAGCAGTACTTC. It translates to CATTDSNYEQYF.

This clonotype was detected once. The chain links TRBV29-1 to TRBJ2-3, with 7 bases aligning to TRBD2. V was clipped by 6 bases and J by 7 bases; unmatched bases: 16. The CDR3 has 15 residues. CDR1 and CDR2 (germline): SQVTM, ANQGSEA. In DNA, the CDR3 is TGCAGCGTCCATACAACTAGCGACCCATGGTATACGCAGTATTTT. This sequence encodes CSVHTTSDPWYTQYF.

The chain links TRBV29-1 to TRBJ2-5; unclear D gene. This CDR3 has 13 residues. Trimming removed 8 bases at V and 1 base at J, with 14 bases between. Looked up from germline, CDR1 is SQVTM and CDR2 is ANQGSEA. Here the CDR3 DNA reads TGCAGCTCAAACGGCCACCTCCAAGAGACCCAGTACTTC. Protein sequence: CSSNGHLQETQYF.

CDR3 sequence: CASSGGGGTDTQYF. The CDR3 region has the DNA TGTGCCAGCAGCGGAGGTGGTGGTACAGATACGCAGTATTTT. V and J are TRBV9 and TRBJ2-3; D is undetermined. Germline lookup yields CDR1 SGDLS and CDR2 YYNGEE. V gave up 3 bases and J gave up 3 bases, with 11 bases separating them. This CDR3 spans 14 amino acids.

This clonotype has just one count. The chain couples TRBV20-1 to TRBJ2-7; D is unclear. The CDR3 sequence is 14 residues long. Germline V lookup: CDR1 DFQATT, CDR2 SNEGSKA (reference sequence). The V end lost 3 bases, the J end lost 4 bases, and 16 bases lay between the germline ends. As DNA, the CDR3 is TGCAGTGCTAGTGCGGCAGCCACTCGATACGAGCAGTACTTC. It is translated as CSASAAATRYEQYF.